This TCR beta chain was profiled in a study of blood T cell repertoires in COVID-19. Study-wide context: Donors in the United States, Italy and Spain gave samples during acute or convalescent COVID-19.

Per the authors' pipeline: Nucleated cell counts were estimated from reference gene primer amplification. TCRdb's table, derived via immunoSEQ multiplex PCR, lists solely in-frame clones and lacks some. V, J and clone size were drawn from that table, and D and trimming were deduced from the DNA. The sample holds tens of thousands of clones, approximately 90% seen once. Trimming removed 0 bases from V and 0 bases from J, with 6 bases in between. The CDR3 contains 15 residues. Germline values: CDR1 KGHSH, CDR2 LQKENI. The sequence came from a human donor in a cohort sampled during active COVID-19. The rearrangement joins TRBV18 to TRBJ1-3; D call uncertain. The sequencing sample was made of peripheral blood. The chain's CDR3 is CASSPPSFSGNTIYF. The CDR3 coding sequence is TGTGCCAGCTCACCACCATCCTTCTCTGGAAACACCATATATTTT.